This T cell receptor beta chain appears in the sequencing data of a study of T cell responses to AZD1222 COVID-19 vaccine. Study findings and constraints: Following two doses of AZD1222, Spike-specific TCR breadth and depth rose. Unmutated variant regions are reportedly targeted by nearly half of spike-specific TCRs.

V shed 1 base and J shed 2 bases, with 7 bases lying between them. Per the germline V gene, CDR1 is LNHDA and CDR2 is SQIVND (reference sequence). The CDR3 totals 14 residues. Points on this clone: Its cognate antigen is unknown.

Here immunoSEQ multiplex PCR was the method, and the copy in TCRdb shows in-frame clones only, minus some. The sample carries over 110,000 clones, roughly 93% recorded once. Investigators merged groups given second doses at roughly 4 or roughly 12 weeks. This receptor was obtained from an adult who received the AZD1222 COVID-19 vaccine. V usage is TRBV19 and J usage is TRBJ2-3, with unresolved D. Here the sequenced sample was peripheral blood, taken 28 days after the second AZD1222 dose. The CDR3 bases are TGTGCCAGTAGTATAGTGCCTAACACAGATACGCAGTATTTT. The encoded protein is CASSIVPNTDTQYF.